Listed below are T cell receptor beta chains from one sample, sequenced in a study of CD4+ T cells in melanoma. TCRdb's copy holds only in-frame clones and misses some; the assay was immunoSEQ multiplex PCR. The table has about 15,000 clones, roughly 83% seen once. Input material: cells from a culture (not recorded whether cultured in vitro). These TCRs come from a human donor with melanoma. Both conserved end residues are part of each CDR3. The order of the fields is V gene, D gene, clone size, J gene, CDR3 DNA, CDR3 protein. D genes are given only for firm matches. Size is stated for part of the rows, as once, few or many counts, or as a class when the clone is expanded.

>TRBV29-1|.|medium-sized|TRBJ1-1
TGCAGCGTTTTTAAGGGAAGGGCTTTCTTT
CSVFKGRAFF
>TRBV7-2|.|.|TRBJ1-2
TGTGCCAGCAGCTTAGCTCAGGGAAGTGCCTATGGCTACACCTTC
CASSLAQGSAYGYTF
>TRBV7-2|.|.|TRBJ2-7
TGTGCCAGCAGCTTCCAGGGTGTTTTAAGCTACGAGCAGTACTTC
CASSFQGVLSYEQYF
>TRBV18|TRBD1|.|TRBJ2-1
TGTGCCAGCTCCCTAACAGGGGGCTGGGGGGAGCAGTTCTTC
CASSLTGGWGEQFF
>TRBV19|TRBD1|.|TRBJ1-2
TGTGCCAGCAGGGACAGCACTAACTATGGCTACACCTTC
CASRDSTNYGYTF
>TRBV14|.|.|TRBJ2-2
TGTGCCAGCAGCCAAAACACCGGGGAGCTGTTTTTT
CASSQNTGELFF
>TRBV5-1|TRBD1|.|TRBJ2-1
TGCGCCAGCAGCTTGGGACAGGGGGCGCGCATGGAGCAGTTCTTC
CASSLGQGARMEQFF
>TRBV7-2|TRBD1|.|TRBJ1-5
TGTGCCAGCAGTACCCCGGACAGGGGGCGTCAGCCCCAGCATTTT
CASSTPDRGRQPQHF
>TRBV5-1|.|.|TRBJ2-6
TGCGCCAGCAGCTGGGCACCGCTCTCTGGGGCCAACGTCCTGACTTTC
CASSWAPLSGANVLTF
>TRBV5-4|.|.|TRBJ1-2
TGTGCCAGCAGAATTGTCGGTAACTATGGCTACACCTTC
CASRIVGNYGYTF
>TRBV11-3|.|few|TRBJ2-2
TGTGCCAGCAGCTTAGCGGCCGGGGAGCTGTTTTTT
CASSLAAGELFF
>TRBV2|.|.|TRBJ1-3
TGTGCCAGCAGCGAACGAGAGAGGGGGTCTGGAAACACCATATATTTT
CASSERERGSGNTIYF
>TRBV9|.|.|TRBJ1-5
TGTGCCAGCAGCGGGGGGGGGAAGGATCAGCCCCAGCATTTT
CASSGGGKDQPQHF
>TRBV7-6|.|.|TRBJ1-6
TGTGCCAGCAGCCGGCGGGGAGCGGGGGGGGATTCACCCCTCCACTTT
CASSRRGAGGDSPLHF
>TRBV19|.|.|TRBJ2-6
TGTGCCAGTAGTAGTGGTGCTTCTGGGGCCAACGTCCTGACTTTC
CASSSGASGANVLTF
>TRBV30|.|.|TRBJ1-1
TGTGCCTGGACCCCGAGGATAACCGTGAGCACTGAAGCTTTCTTT
CAWTPRITVSTEAFF
>TRBV6-6|.|.|TRBJ1-1
TGTGCCAGCAGGGAAACTGAAGCTTTCTTT
CASRETEAFF
>TRBV7-2|.|.|TRBJ1-2
TGTGCCAGCAGCTTAGTCGCGGGGGGCTACTATGGCTACACCTTC
CASSLVAGGYYGYTF
>TRBV6-1|.|few|TRBJ1-2
TGTGCCAGCAGTGAAAGGGGCAGTAAAAGGGGCTACACCTTC
CASSERGSKRGYTF
>TRBV5-1|TRBD2|.|TRBJ2-1
TGCGCCAGCAGCTTAGTAGCGGGGGCCTACAATGAGCAGTTCTTC
CASSLVAGAYNEQFF
>TRBV7-9|TRBD1|.|TRBJ1-3
TGTGCCAGCAGCCGTACAGGGGGCGGAAACACCATATATTTT
CASSRTGGGNTIYF
>TRBV30|.|.|TRBJ1-3
TGTGCCTGGAGTTATAAGTCTGGAAACACCATATATTTT
CAWSYKSGNTIYF
>TRBV9|.|.|TRBJ2-1
TGTGCCAGCAGCGTAGGGGGTGAGCAGTTCTTC
CASSVGGEQFF
>TRBV7-9|TRBD1|.|TRBJ2-2
TGTGCCAGCAGCAGAAGGACAGGCATTAACACCGGGGAGCTGTTTTTT
CASSRRTGINTGELFF
>TRBV25-1|.|.|TRBJ2-5
TGTGCCAGCAGTGAATCCGGCGGGGCTGGAGAGACCCAGTACTTC
CASSESGGAGETQYF
>TRBV27|TRBD2|.|TRBJ2-1
TGTGCCAGCAGTCGCGCGGGGGTCACGTACAATGAGCAGTTCTTC
CASSRAGVTYNEQFF
>TRBV6-1|.|.|TRBJ1-2
TGTGCCAGCAGTGATTTTTTGTTAGGCTACACCTTC
CASSDFLLGYTF
>TRBV5-1|.|.|TRBJ2-1
TGCGCCAGCAGCCTGGCGACTCCCCGGTGGGGCCATGAGCAGTTCTTC
CASSLATPRWGHEQFF
>TRBV10-1|.|few|TRBJ1-1
TGCGCCAGCAGTGAGTCGGTGGGTTCCACTGAAGCTTTCTTT
CASSESVGSTEAFF
>TRBV7-2|.|.|TRBJ2-2
TGTGCCAGCAGCCCCAGATACCTCCCGAACACCGGGGAGCTGTTTTTT
CASSPRYLPNTGELFF
>TRBV5-1|.|.|TRBJ2-1
TGCGCCAGCAGCAGAGATAGGAGCTCCTACAATGAGCAGTTCTTC
CASSRDRSSYNEQFF
>TRBV5-6|.|.|TRBJ1-2
TGTGCCAGCAGCGACGAGACAGCTAACTATGGCTACACCTTC
CASSDETANYGYTF
>TRBV15|.|.|TRBJ1-2
TGTGCCACCAGCAGAGATAGGGCAGGCGGCCCGGGGGGCTACACCTTC
CATSRDRAGGPGGYTF
>TRBV11-1|TRBD1|.|TRBJ2-3
TGTGCCAGCAGCACTCGACAGGGGACGTCTGATACGCAGTATTTT
CASSTRQGTSDTQYF
>TRBV6-5|TRBD2|few|TRBJ2-1
TGTGCCAGCAATAAGGAGCGGGGGCGCAATGAGCAGTTCTTC
CASNKERGRNEQFF
>TRBV5-4|.|.|TRBJ2-2
TGTGCCAGCAGCTTGTTTGGGGTGACCGGGGAGCTGTTTTTT
CASSLFGVTGELFF
>TRBV10-2|TRBD2|once|TRBJ2-1
TGCGCCAGCAGTCCGGGACTAGCGGGCATCAATGAGCAGTTCTTC
CASSPGLAGINEQFF
>TRBV19|.|.|TRBJ2-2
TGTGCCAGTAGTACCCTCGGGACGGCCGCCCCGGGGGAGCTGTTTTTT
CASSTLGTAAPGELFF
>TRBV7-9|.|.|TRBJ1-6
TGTGCCAGCAGCTTCCAGGTCGGAAATTCACCCCTCCACTTT
CASSFQVGNSPLHF
>TRBV5-1|.|.|TRBJ2-5
TGCGCCAGCAGCTTGGGGGCAGTTCAAGAGACCCAGTACTTC
CASSLGAVQETQYF
>TRBV10-2|.|.|TRBJ1-1
TGCGCCAGCAGGGGCCAGGGCCCGAACACTGAAGCTTTCTTT
CASRGQGPNTEAFF
>TRBV5-1|.|.|TRBJ2-1
TGCGCCAGCAGCTTATCCTTAGCCGGGGGAAATGAGCAGTTCTTC
CASSLSLAGGNEQFF
>TRBV5-1|.|once|TRBJ1-2
TGCGCCAGCAGCGCTGGTCAGGGCCGATTGGGCTACACCTTC
CASSAGQGRLGYTF
>TRBV7-3|TRBD1|.|TRBJ2-7
TGTGCCAGCAGCTTATCCGGGACAGGTACCTACGAGCAGTACTTC
CASSLSGTGTYEQYF
>TRBV27|.|.|TRBJ2-2
TGTGCCAGCAGTTTTGGTTCTACGACCGGGGAGCTGTTTTTT
CASSFGSTTGELFF
>TRBV27|.|.|TRBJ1-2
TGTGCCAGCATCGGGCAAAACTATGGCTACACCTTC
CASIGQNYGYTF
>TRBV5-1|TRBD1|.|TRBJ1-1
TGCGCCAGCAGCTTGAGGGGGGTACAGGGGGCGATGATACCTGAAGCTTTCTTT
CASSLRGVQGAMIPEAFF
>TRBV30|.|.|TRBJ1-1
TGTGCCTGGAGTGTTTTGGTGACTGAAGCTTTCTTT
CAWSVLVTEAFF
>TRBV6-5|.|.|TRBJ1-5
TGTGCCAGCAGTTACAATTTCAATCAGCCCCAGCATTTT
CASSYNFNQPQHF
>TRBV5-5|TRBD2|.|TRBJ2-4
TGTGCCAGCAGCTCTCTGGTTGCTAGCGGGGGGGCAAACATTCAGTACTTC
CASSSLVASGGANIQYF
>TRBV6-1|.|.|TRBJ1-2
TGTGCCAGTACCGGTGGAACATATGGCTACACCTTC
CASTGGTYGYTF
>TRBV6-1|.|.|TRBJ1-1
TGTGCCAGCAGGAACCGGGACACAATGAACACTGAAGCTTTCTTT
CASRNRDTMNTEAFF
>TRBV14|.|.|TRBJ2-2
TGTGCCAGCAGCCCGGGGTGGCCCTTGAACACCGGGGAGCTGTTTTTT
CASSPGWPLNTGELFF
>TRBV7-6|TRBD1|.|TRBJ2-7
TGTGCCAGCAGCTTAACAGGGGCCGAGCAGTACTTC
CASSLTGAEQYF
>TRBV9|TRBD2|.|TRBJ2-3
TGTGCCAGCAGCGTAGAAGGTAGCGGGGGCCATACGCAGTATTTT
CASSVEGSGGHTQYF